A single sample is the source of the 21 T cell receptor beta chains below, sequenced in a study of cytomegalovirus exposure and HLA in healthy donors. Use of 60 Vbeta and 13 Jbeta primers characterized the PCR. Using immunoSEQ multiplex PCR, the repertoire was profiled, and TCRdb retains in-frame clones only, with some absent. This table lists some 120,000 clones. Sequenced sample: PBMCs. These TCRs come from a woman aged 60-75 years in good health and CMV-seronegative.

The V gene is TRBV5-1, the J gene TRBJ1-2, with TRBD1 matching 7 bases. Germline V lookup: CDR1 SGHRS, CDR2 YFSETQ. This CDR3 has 15 amino acids. Losses at the gene ends were 4 bases for V and 0 bases for J; bases not matched to a gene: 6. The chain's CDR3 is CASSPGTVTNYGYTF. The CDR3 DNA reads TGCGCCAGCAGCCCTGGGACAGTCACTAACTATGGCTACACCTTC.

The chain recombines TRBV28 with TRBJ2-7; tentative D call: TRBD1 (6 bases). This CDR3 is built from 12 residues. Germline CDR1 and CDR2: MDHEN and SYDVKM. Trimming shortened V by 6 bases and J by 3 bases, and 9 bases separated the two germline ends. This chain's CDR3 is CASSRTVYEQYF. The CDR3, as DNA: TGTGCCAGCAGCCGGACAGTCTACGAGCAGTACTTC.

The chain has TRBV2 and TRBJ1-2, with a tentative D call TRBD1 (5 bases). This CDR3 is built from 14 residues. Germline V gene sequence: CDR1 SNHLY, CDR2 FYNNEI. The ends were cut back, 2 bases at V and 4 bases at J, with 11 bases in the middle. CDR3 region: CASSELTGSYGYTF. The CDR3 DNA sequence: TGTGCCAGCAGTGAATTAACAGGCAGCTATGGCTACACCTTC.

V usage is TRBV5-1 and J usage is TRBJ1-3, with TRBD1 identical over 9 bases. The V and J ends lost 3 bases and 0 bases, in that order; junction bases with no gene match: 7. There are 17 residues in the CDR3. CDR1 and CDR2 from the germline V gene are SGHRS and YFSETQ. The CDR3 DNA is TGCGCCAGCAGCTCAGGGACAGGGACCTCCTCTGGAAACACCATATATTTT. Translated, it gives CASSSGTGTSSGNTIYF.

This chain uses TRBV13 with TRBJ2-7; TRBD2 aligns across 7 bases. The J segment lost 2 bases and the V segment lost 3 bases, leaving 7 bases of the junction unmatched. This CDR3 contains 15 residues. The V gene's germline CDR1 is PRHDT and CDR2 FYEKMQ (reference sequence). The CDR3 reads CASSFKLAKPYEQYF. CDR3 bases: TGTGCCAGCAGCTTTAAACTAGCGAAACCCTACGAGCAGTACTTC.

This chain links TRBV28 with TRBJ1-2, with a possible D match to TRBD1 (6 bases). CDR1 MDHEN and CDR2 SYDVKM come from the germline V gene. The CDR3 has 14 residues. Trimming pared 3 bases from V and 6 bases from J, leaving 14 bases between. The CDR3 bases are TGTGCCAGCAGTTTCAGGGCAGGGGCGAATGGCTACACCTTC. Encoded protein: CASSFRAGANGYTF.

V usage is TRBV6-1 and J usage is TRBJ1-1; TRBD1 matches at 7 bases. V gave up 1 base and J gave up 1 base; unmatched junction bases: 9. CDR1 is MNHNS, CDR2 SASEGT, per germline. CDR3 length: 17 amino acids. Written as DNA, the CDR3 is TGTGCCAGCAGTGAAGTGTCACACTACAGGGGGAACACTGAAGCTTTCTTT. Amino acids: CASSEVSHYRGNTEAFF.

The genes are TRBV6-5 and TRBJ2-4; a possible D gene is TRBD2 (5 bases). CDR3 length equals 13 residues. Between the trimmed V and J ends, which lost 4 bases and 9 bases, there was a span of 13 bases. Germline lookup yields CDR1 MNHEY and CDR2 SVGAGI. The CDR3 DNA is TGTGCCAGCAGTTCGAATCCCGGGGTCATTCAGTACTTC. Amino acids: CASSSNPGVIQYF.

This rearrangement joins TRBV5-1 to TRBJ2-5; 11 positions agree with TRBD2. This CDR3 is 16 amino acids long. Looked up from germline, CDR1 is SGHRS and CDR2 is YFSETQ. Trimming took 4 bases from V and 4 from J; bases not matched to a gene: 9. CDR3 in amino acids: CASSPVSGGAAETQYF. For the CDR3, the DNA is TGCGCCAGCAGCCCAGTTAGCGGGGGGGCGGCAGAGACCCAGTACTTC. Based on the CDR3 plus reference TRBV5-1 and TRBJ2-5, the full variable domain is KAGVTQTPRYLIKTRGQQVTLSCSPISGHRSVSWYQQTPGQGLQFLFEYFSETQRNKGNFPGRFSGRQFSNSRSEMNVSTLELGDSALYLCASSPVSGGAAETQYFGPGTRLLVL.

V usage is TRBV27 and J usage is TRBJ2-7; D is perhaps TRBD2 (6 bases). V lost 1 base, J lost 0 bases, and 10 bases lay in between. From germline, CDR1 is MNHEY and CDR2 SMNVEV (reference sequence). The CDR3 sequence is 15 residues long. In DNA, the CDR3 is TGTGCCAGCAGTTTATTCACGGGGGTCTCCTACGAGCAGTACTTC. Its protein is CASSLFTGVSYEQYF.

CDR3 sequence reads: CASSIGAPGGTYGYTF. The DNA for the CDR3 is TGTGCCAGTAGTATAGGGGCTCCGGGAGGGACCTATGGCTACACCTTC. The gene calls are TRBV19 and TRBJ1-2; perhaps TRBD1 as D (5 bases). Trimming took 1 base from V and 4 from J, leaving 16 bases between them. Looked up from germline, CDR1 is LNHDA and CDR2 is SQIVND (reference sequence). The CDR3 is 16 amino acids.

The gene calls are TRBV18 and TRBJ1-3, with a weak D call TRBD1 (5 bases). V dropped 3 bases and J dropped 2 bases, with 11 bases sitting between them. The CDR3 extends over 15 amino acids. CDR1 and CDR2 (germline): KGHSH, LQKENI. DNA for the CDR3: TGTGCCAGCTCACCCGGCGACAGAGCTGGAAACACCATATATTTT. Translating gives CASSPGDRAGNTIYF.

V usage is TRBV19 and J usage is TRBJ1-2; 7 bases are shared with TRBD1. The CDR3 is 16 amino acids. V dropped 4 bases and J dropped 7; count of bases not matched to a gene: 15. Germline V gene sequence: CDR1 LNHDA, CDR2 SQIVND (reference sequence). The chain's CDR3 is CASSTADRAGTFGYTF. CDR3 in DNA: TGTGCCAGTAGTACGGCCGACAGGGCCGGTACCTTTGGCTACACCTTC.

CDR3 residues: CASSGGRDSKKDPRMNTGELFF. CDR3 nucleotides: TGTGCCAGCAGCGGCGGCCGGGACAGCAAGAAGGACCCCCGGATGAACACCGGGGAGCTGTTTTTT. This chain joins TRBV9 and TRBJ2-2, with TRBD1 identical over 7 bases. Germline V lookup: CDR1 SGDLS, CDR2 YYNGEE. V was clipped by 3 bases and J by 1 base; unmatched bases: 24. This CDR3 spans 22 amino acids.

The chain carries TRBV27 and TRBJ2-1; D gene unclear. The CDR3 loop spans 15 amino acids. Germline V gives CDR1 MNHEY, CDR2 SMNVEV (reference sequence). V shed 7 bases and J shed 2 bases, with 15 bases lying between them. CDR3 protein: CASTPGWPAYNEQFF. In nucleotides, the CDR3 is TGTGCCAGCACCCCCGGGTGGCCAGCCTACAATGAGCAGTTCTTC.

The chain combines TRBV7-3 with TRBJ1-1; the D gene is possibly TRBD1 (5 bases). V lost 5 bases to trimming and J lost 6 bases, with 13 bases between them. There are 13 residues in the CDR3. Germline V gives CDR1 SGHTA, CDR2 FQGTGA. The CDR3 spells CASSNQPGAEAFF. The DNA of the CDR3 is TGTGCCAGCAGCAATCAGCCGGGGGCTGAAGCTTTCTTT.

The chain combines TRBV25-1 with TRBJ2-1; 7 positions match TRBD2. CDR3 length: 13 amino acids. V lost 6 bases and J lost 4; bases outside the gene matches: 3. Germline V gene lookup returns CDR1 MGHDK and CDR2 SYGVNS. The CDR3 region is CASRPSGYNEQFF. CDR3 nucleotides: TGTGCCAGCAGACCTAGCGGTTACAATGAGCAGTTCTTC.

The chain links TRBV11-2 to TRBJ1-1; 9 nucleotides line up with TRBD1. CDR3 length: 16 amino acids. Germline trimming cut 5 bases from V and 2 bases from J; bases unmatched to any gene: 9. Germline CDR1 is SGHAT and CDR2 is FQNNGV. The CDR3 loop reads CASSAYRGRGNTEAFF. The CDR3 DNA reads as TGTGCCAGCAGCGCCTACAGGGGGCGGGGAAACACTGAAGCTTTCTTT.

V is TRBV5-4 and J is TRBJ1-4; D not resolved. CDR3 length: 14 residues. Deletions cut 1 base from V and 0 bases from J, with 4 bases between. The germline V gene has CDR1 SGHNT and CDR2 YYREEE (reference sequence). Written as DNA, the CDR3 is TGTGCCAGCAGCTTGACAACAACTAATGAAAAACTGTTTTTT. Protein: CASSLTTTNEKLFF.

The rearrangement uses TRBV7-6 and TRBJ1-2; 8 bases line up with TRBD1. The CDR3 has 13 amino acids. V lost 5 bases, J lost 4 bases, and 3 bases stayed unmatched. CDR1 is SGHVS and CDR2 is FNYEAQ in the germline V gene. The CDR3: CASSTTGGYGYTF. CDR3 sequence (DNA): TGTGCCAGCAGCACTACAGGGGGCTATGGCTACACCTTC.

The chain is built from TRBV5-5 and TRBJ2-7, with 8 nucleotides matching TRBD1. V was clipped by 0 bases and J by 3 bases; unmatched bases: 2. The germline V gene has CDR1 SGHKS and CDR2 YYEKEE (reference sequence). CDR3 length: 14 amino acids. The CDR3 protein is CASSLGTGNYEQYF. CDR3 bases: TGTGCCAGCAGCTTGGGGACAGGGAACTACGAGCAGTACTTC.